The clone carrying this TCR beta chain was seen many times. The data are from a study of neurological immune-mediated disorders. MiXCR was run by TCRdb on the 5' RACE reads, yielding one entry per CDR3 protein. Of approximately 26,000 distinct CDR3 sequences in the sample, about 3.5% were seen once. The CDR3 consists of 14 residues. Trimming removed 3 bases at V and 3 bases at J, with 9 bases between. The chain joins TRBV12-3 or TRBV12-4 to TRBJ1-5; no clear D gene. Sequenced: PBMCs. This TCR was sampled from a woman in her 30s with multiple sclerosis. The CDR3 region is CASSLERNNQPQHF. CDR3 sequence (DNA): TGTGCCAGCAGTTTGGAGAGAAACAATCAGCCCCAGCATTTT.